Listed below are T cell receptor beta chains from one sample, sequenced in a study of T cell repertoires and Cas9 in healthy adults. Clones were read by immunoSEQ multiplex PCR, and TCRdb kept only the in-frame ones, dropping some. This sample has tens of thousands of clones; under 95% occur once, and the top ten carry approximately 0.77%. Sequenced: CD4+ effector T cells (CD127+, CD25-, CD137-, CD154-) from PBMCs; culture status not recorded. The receptors stem from a human donor in good health. Each CDR3 is given with its conserved first and last residue. The order of the fields is J gene, D gene, V gene, clone size, CDR3 protein, CDR3 DNA. D genes are given only for firm matches. Size is stated for part of the rows, as once, few or many counts, or as a class when the clone is expanded.

>TRBJ1-5|-|TRBV18|-
CASSPPQGQPQHF
TGTGCCAGCTCACCACCCCAGGGACAGCCCCAGCATTTT
>TRBJ1-5|-|TRBV30|-
CAWSLGGPQPQHF
TGTGCCTGGAGTCTCGGGGGCCCTCAGCCCCAGCATTTT
>TRBJ2-5|TRBD1|TRBV6-5|-
CASSYSPGTGKETQYF
TGTGCCAGCAGTTACTCACCCGGGACAGGGAAGGAGACCCAGTACTTC
>TRBJ1-2|-|TRBV7-2|once
CASSLIKVQVYYGYTF
TGTGCCAGCAGCTTAATAAAGGTCCAGGTATACTATGGCTACACCTTC
>TRBJ2-1|-|TRBV27|-
CATGGRGRDSYNEQFF
TGTGCCACCGGAGGTAGGGGGCGGGATTCCTACAATGAGCAGTTCTTC
>TRBJ2-1|TRBD1|TRBV5-1|few
CASSLGTGGSMSSYNEQFF
TGCGCCAGCAGCCTCGGGACAGGGGGGTCGATGAGCTCCTACAATGAGCAGTTCTTC
>TRBJ2-5|TRBD2|TRBV30|-
CAWSVPTNRGGGETQYF
TGTGCCTGGAGTGTACCTACGAATCGCGGGGGAGGGGAGACCCAGTACTTC
>TRBJ2-2|-|TRBV4-2|-
CASSQERANTGELFF
TGTGCCAGCAGCCAAGAAAGAGCGAACACCGGGGAGCTGTTTTTT
>TRBJ2-3|TRBD2|TRBV18|-
CASSQTSGGFTDTQYF
TGTGCCAGCTCACAGACTAGCGGGGGGTTCACAGATACGCAGTATTTT
>TRBJ1-2|TRBD1|TRBV7-2|-
CASSFGTDANGYTF
TGTGCCAGCAGCTTTGGGACAGATGCTAATGGCTACACCTTC